This is a list of T cell receptor beta chains from one sample in a study of monozygotic twins with cystic fibrosis. Clones were read by immunoSEQ multiplex PCR, and TCRdb kept only the in-frame ones, dropping some. The sample contains tens of thousands of clones, approximately 96% of which appear only once. Sequenced: blood. The source is a girl aged 2 to 9 with cystic fibrosis. Both conserved end residues are part of each CDR3.

j_call v_call cdr3_aa
TRBJ1-3 TRBV11-2 CASSFLDSWAGNTIYF
TRBJ2-7 TRBV10-2 CASSHYRGQEEQYF
TRBJ1-4 TRBV28 CASRDAGPPNEKLFF
TRBJ1-1 TRBV28 CASSHHSGQGAGRTEAFF
TRBJ2-7 TRBV13 CASSRLQGGSREQYF
TRBJ1-1 TRBV30 CAWRAGGFVFSEAFF
TRBJ2-3 TRBV2 CASIREMLAGLGADTQYF
TRBJ2-7 TRBV5-4 CASSTGLASSYEQYF
TRBJ2-1 TRBV19 CASSSPGAVNEQFF
TRBJ1-2 TRBV29-1 CSVETGVGGYTF
TRBJ2-7 TRBV27 CASSWTSGTYEQYF
TRBJ1-4 TRBV28 CASSAFDTGGKLFF
TRBJ2-3 TRBV18 CASSPHSGTSGHTDTQYF
TRBJ2-5 TRBV2 CASSLGMETQYF
TRBJ2-1 TRBV9 CASSYSGGSSYNEQFF
TRBJ2-7 TRBV2 CASFRGEQYF
TRBJ2-1 TRBV28 CASSYRLFSPSEQFF
TRBJ2-3 TRBV9 CASKGRADTQYF
TRBJ1-2 TRBV28 CASSPTGSNYGYTF
TRBJ2-1 TRBV19 CASSMGLAALNEQFF
TRBJ2-2 TRBV7-2 CASSFGRTDGELFF
TRBJ2-5 TRBV11-2 CASSFRRGETQYF
TRBJ2-1 TRBV6-5 CASSYHGLAGGNEQFF
TRBJ1-5 TRBV2 CASSDDRVGQPQHF
TRBJ1-5 TRBV7-9 CASSLTPTSPYSNQPQHF
TRBJ2-1 TRBV14 CASSQLDRETEQFF
TRBJ1-1 TRBV7-9 CASSPAVGRGSNTEAFF
TRBJ2-2 TRBV19 CASGHLRLMELFF
TRBJ2-7 TRBV5-1 CASSITLDRAGEQYF
TRBJ1-1 TRBV19 CASTQHMNTEAFF
TRBJ2-1 TRBV4-3 CASSQDRTSGVEQFF
TRBJ1-1 TRBV6-5 CASHIGPAMNTEAFF
TRBJ2-5 TRBV11-2 CASSSARAEETQYF
TRBJ1-2 TRBV5-6 CASSLYRAGLGYTF
TRBJ2-1 TRBV18 CASSPLGTVSEQFF
TRBJ1-2 TRBV27 CASLPRQGDYGYTF
TRBJ1-2 TRBV19 CASGWGTNYGYTF
TRBJ2-1 TRBV5-1 CASSPLKNEQFF
TRBJ2-7 TRBV27 CASRIRDSGYEQYF
TRBJ1-5 TRBV30 CAWGGQGDQPQHF